The 22 T cell receptor beta chains presented below share a single source sample, sequenced in a study of T-cell reconstitution after alpha-beta-depleted transplantation in children (dated by TCRdb to about 2016). Receptors were amplified or captured by PCR. TCRdb lists the instrument as Illumina HiSeq 2500. TCR library preparation used molecular barcoding, with unique molecular identifiers applied to normalize quantification of the TCRbeta repertoire. TCRdb redid the processing of the public reads, applying fastp at Q25 and MiXCR, and retained in-frame beta chains. Identical CDR3 protein sequences are pooled into one entry, listed with their most common genes and DNA. This sample gives over 200,000 distinct CDR3 sequences in total; roughly 15% of them show up just once. Of the sample, about 39% is held by the ten largest clones. The label giving this sample's treatment or condition can be read as: allogeneic hematopoietic cell transplantation with graft depleted of TCRalphabeta T cells and CD19 B cells.

Sample: PBMCs, mostly from graft donor cells, taken 360 days after TCRalphabeta/CD19-depleted stem cell transplant. These receptors were taken from a male patient between 2 and 10 years old who had a stem cell transplant for acute lymphoblastic leukemia, so the T cells may come from the graft donor.

The V gene is TRBV7-2, the J gene TRBJ2-7; 8 bases line up with TRBD1. The CDR3 spans 14 residues. Germline V gene data show CDR1 as SGHTA and CDR2 as FQGNSA. V was clipped by 5 bases and J by 5 bases; unmatched bases: 8. CDR3 in amino acids: CASSNSGGVHEQYF. In DNA form, the CDR3 reads TGTGCCAGCAGCAATTCAGGGGGCGTCCACGAGCAGTACTTC.

The sample holds a few counts of this clonotype. The V call is TRBV7-2, the J call TRBJ2-3, with TRBD1 identical over 9 bases. The germline V gene encodes CDR1 SGHTA and CDR2 FQGNSA. Germline trimming cut 5 bases from V and 6 bases from J; bases unmatched to any gene: 9. The CDR3 covers 15 residues. CDR3 in amino acids: CASSPTGGLYDTQYF. The CDR3 DNA follows: TGTGCCAGCAGCCCAACAGGGGGCCTATATGATACGCAGTATTTT.

In its sample, this clonotype was seen many times. The V call is TRBV20-1, the J call TRBJ2-3, with 7 bases that match TRBD2. V shed 6 bases and J 2 bases; nucleotides not matched to a gene: 17. In germline, CDR1 is DFQATT, CDR2 SNEGSKA (reference sequence). The CDR3 is 17 amino acids. The CDR3 region is CSAPPGGFQTDTDTQYF. CDR3 bases: TGCAGTGCCCCTCCCGGGGGGTTCCAGACCGACACAGATACGCAGTATTTT.

This clonotype was picked up a small number of times. This rearrangement joins TRBV12-3 or TRBV12-4 to TRBJ1-4; 7 bases line up with TRBD1. J gave up 0 bases and V 6 bases, and 4 bases lay outside the gene matches. The CDR3 is 15 amino acids. This CDR3 is CASRETGATNEKLFF. For the CDR3, the DNA is TGTGCCAGCAGGGAAACAGGGGCAACTAATGAAAAACTGTTTTTT.

This clonotype was detected only a few times. The chain couples TRBV5-1 to TRBJ2-5; 9 positions match TRBD2. V was pared by 2 bases and J by 5 bases, with 7 bases of the junction left unmatched. CDR3 size: 15 residues. CDR1 SGHRS and CDR2 YFSETQ come from the germline V gene. The CDR3 region has the DNA TGCGCCAGCAGCTTTACAGCGGGAGGCGGGGAGACCCAGTACTTC. Amino acid sequence: CASSFTAGGGETQYF.

This clonotype occurred a few times. V is TRBV27 and J is TRBJ2-1, with D maybe TRBD2 (5 bases). This CDR3 has 15 amino acids. Deletions cut 3 bases from V and 0 bases from J, with 9 bases between. CDR1 is MNHEY and CDR2 is SMNVEV in the germline V gene (reference sequence). This CDR3 is CASSLGSPSYNEQFF. The CDR3 region has the DNA TGTGCCAGCAGTTTGGGGAGCCCCTCCTACAATGAGCAGTTCTTC.

This rearrangement joins TRBV27 to TRBJ2-7; no reliable D call. The CDR3 has 14 amino acids. Per germline, CDR1 MNHEY and CDR2 SMNVEV (reference sequence). Trimming left V 7 bases short and J 5 bases short, with 18 bases between. The CDR3 is CASTSHSSPHEQYF. The CDR3 coding sequence is TGTGCCAGCACCAGCCATTCCTCCCCCCACGAGCAGTACTTC.

About this clonotype itself: Just one base apart from a much larger clone, this may be a read error. The V call is TRBV29-1, the J call TRBJ2-1, with 9 bases matching TRBD2. CDR3 length equals 14 residues. J was trimmed by 7 bases and V by 3 bases; bases with no gene match: 7. Germline V CDR1 and CDR2: SQVTM, ANQGSEA. CDR3 region: CSVEASGISNEQFF. The CDR3 DNA follows: TGCAGCGTTGAGGCTAGCGGGATCAGTAATGAGCAGTTCTTC.

This clonotype showed up just a few times. A read error is possible here, since a much larger clone lies one base away. The CDR3 protein is CASSFGGHEQFF. CDR3 bases: TGTGCCAGCAGCTTCGGGGGTCATGAGCAGTTCTTC. The V call is TRBV7-9, the J call TRBJ2-1; TRBD2 is a possible D gene (6 bases). Germline-derived CDR1 and CDR2 are SEHNR and FQNEAQ (reference sequence). The length of the CDR3 is 12 residues. The V end lost 3 bases, the J end lost 8 bases, and 8 bases lay between the germline ends.

The V call is TRBV14, the J call TRBJ2-3; no clear D. The CDR3 consists of 13 residues. V gave up 1 base and J gave up 8 bases, with 10 bases separating them. CDR1 SGHDN and CDR2 FVKESK come from the germline V gene. As DNA, the CDR3 is TGTGCCAGCAGCCAAGTCGCGTCAGGTACGCAGTATTTT. Its protein is CASSQVASGTQYF. The whole variable domain, filled in from reference TRBV14 and TRBJ2-3, reads EAGVTQFPSHSVIEKGQTVTLRCDPISGHDNLYWYRRVMGKEIKFLLHFVKESKQDESGMPNNRFLAERTGGTYSTLKVQPAELEDSGVYFCASSQVASGTQYFGPGTRLTVL.

The table lists this clonotype with many counts. The chain uses TRBV7-2 and TRBJ2-1; 11 bases agree with TRBD2. This CDR3 is built from 16 residues. From germline, CDR1 is SGHTA and CDR2 FQGNSA. The junction had 4 bases not matched to a gene; V was cut back by 0 bases and J by 6 bases. The CDR3 nucleotides are TGTGCCAGCAGCTTAGCGGGACTAGCGGCCCCCAATGAGCAGTTCTTC. Its protein product is CASSLAGLAAPNEQFF.

In this sample, this clonotype turned up a few times. The rearrangement uses TRBV11-2 and TRBJ2-7; D unclear. The germline V gene encodes CDR1 SGHAT and CDR2 FQNNGV. Trimming pared 3 bases from V and 6 bases from J, leaving 15 bases between. The CDR3 has 14 amino acids. The CDR3, as DNA: TGTGCCAGCAGCTTCCGTGCGCCCGGGCTCGAGCAGTACTTC. Translated, it gives CASSFRAPGLEQYF. The full variable domain, in which reference TRBV11-2 and TRBJ2-7 provide the parts outside the CDR3, is EAGVAQSPRYKIIEKRQSVAFWCNPISGHATLYWYQQILGQGPKLLIQFQNNGVVDDSQLPKDRFSAERLKGVDSTLKIQPAKLEDSAVYLCASSFRAPGLEQYFGPGTRLTVT.

This clonotype was recorded a few times. CDR3 protein: CSGVRGQGSNQPQHF. In DNA, the CDR3 is TGCAGCGGCGTTCGGGGACAGGGGTCGAATCAGCCCCAGCATTTT. The chain links TRBV20-1 to TRBJ1-5, with TRBD1 identical over 10 bases. Germline values: CDR1 DFQATT, CDR2 SNEGSKA (reference sequence). CDR3 size: 15 residues.

This chain joins TRBV18 and TRBJ2-1, with D unclear. This CDR3 is 15 amino acids long. From germline, CDR1 is KGHSH and CDR2 LQKENI. Trimming left V 4 bases short and J 1 base short, with 11 bases between. CDR3 coding DNA: TGTGCCAGCTCACTAGGACGGCCTTCCTACAATGAGCAGTTCTTC. Its translation is CASSLGRPSYNEQFF.

The rearrangement links TRBV23-1 to TRBJ2-7, with D maybe TRBD2 (6 bases). TRBV23-1 is placed among ORFs of uncertain function. V lost 0 bases and J 3 bases, leaving 15 bases between the germline ends. This CDR3 region has 16 residues. CDR3 protein: CASSQSAGKLHYEQYF. The DNA of the CDR3 is TGCGCCAGCAGTCAATCGGCGGGAAAACTCCACTACGAGCAGTACTTC.

This clonotype turned up a few times. The CDR3 DNA reads TGCAGTGCTACACCGGGACTGGCATCCTACGAGCAGTACTTC. This gives the protein CSATPGLASYEQYF. The chain recombines TRBV20-1 with TRBJ2-7; TRBD2 is a possible D gene (6 bases). V lost 4 bases and J lost 1, with 14 bases in between. The CDR3 sequence is 14 residues long. CDR1 is DFQATT and CDR2 is SNEGSKA in the germline V gene (reference sequence).

The CDR3 reads CASSVSGTVTYEQYF. The CDR3 DNA is TGTGCCAGCAGCGTATCCGGGACGGTAACCTACGAGCAGTACTTC. This chain links TRBV7-8 with TRBJ2-7, with D perhaps given as TRBD1 or TRBD2 (5 bases each). Germline assignment: CDR1 SGHVS and CDR2 FQNEAQ. The CDR3 consists of 15 residues. The germline V and J ends were trimmed by 5 bases and 2 bases, with 16 bases remaining between them.

A few counts support this clonotype. V gene TRBV5-1 combines with J gene TRBJ2-3, with 9 bases identical to TRBD1. The CDR3 consists of 17 residues. Per the germline V gene, CDR1 is SGHRS and CDR2 is YFSETQ. Trimming took 2 bases from V and 2 from J; bases not matched to a gene: 9. The CDR3 loop is CASSFAAGTGNTDTQYF. CDR3 DNA: TGCGCCAGCAGCTTCGCGGCGGGGACAGGGAACACAGATACGCAGTATTTT.

This CDR3 reads CASSWIGRGLVLGSGRSPNEQFF. The CDR3, as DNA: TGTGCCAGCAGTTGGATCGGGCGGGGACTAGTTCTTGGCTCTGGTCGAAGTCCTAATGAGCAGTTCTTC. The V and J genes are TRBV6-5 and TRBJ2-1; 8 bases agree with TRBD2. The germline CDR1 and CDR2 sequences are MNHEY and SVGAGI. The CDR3 totals 23 residues. V was pared by 4 bases and J by 7 bases, with 33 bases of the junction left unmatched.

This clonotype was counted a few times. V is TRBV20-1 and J is TRBJ1-6; D ambiguous. The CDR3 length is 14 residues. V lost 1 base and J 7 bases, leaving 11 bases between the germline ends. Per the germline V gene, CDR1 is DFQATT and CDR2 is SNEGSKA (reference sequence). DNA for the CDR3: TGCAGTGCTAGAGGCGGCAGTGGCAATTCACCCCTCCACTTT. This gives the protein CSARGGSGNSPLHF.

This clonotype appeared a few times. This sequence joins TRBV12-3 or TRBV12-4 and TRBJ1-5, with 8 positions matching TRBD1. The CDR3 covers 17 residues. V shed 3 bases, J shed 0 bases, and the junction held 7 bases outside the gene matches. CDR3 residues: CASSFGTGGRSNQPQHF. CDR3 bases: TGTGCCAGCAGTTTCGGGACAGGAGGACGTAGCAATCAGCCCCAGCATTTT.

The rearrangement joins TRBV5-6 to TRBJ2-7; 7 positions match TRBD2. Germline V gene data show CDR1 as SGHDT and CDR2 as YYEEEE. CDR3 length: 14 residues. Trimming at V came to 8 bases and at J to 5 bases, leaving 13 bases not matched to a gene. In DNA form, the CDR3 reads TGTGCCAGTCGCCTCCGGGGAGGGGCAAACGAGCAGTACTTC. Translated: CASRLRGGANEQYF.